Shown below are 21 T cell receptor beta chains from a single sample sequenced in a study of human T cells and chemical hapten exposure (dated by TCRdb to about 2021). The library came from RACE. The sequencing machine was a NextSeq 500. In-frame beta chains were kept once TCRdb had trimmed the public reads at Q25 with fastp and called clones with MiXCR. One record per CDR3 amino acid sequence lists the most common genes and DNA. The sample includes fewer than 100,000 distinct CDR3 sequences, with roughly 12% observed a single time. The ten largest clonotypes hold 1.5% to 2% of the sample. The time point label for this specimen denotes: patch test 2, 6 weeks after DPC sensitization. According to the study, the label for this sample's treatment or condition signals: therapeutic diphenylcyclopropenone sensitization with weekly scalp DPC. The sequencing here drew on whole blood, taken in connection with sensitization to the hapten diphenylcyclopropenone (DPC). These receptors were collected from a man younger than 35 with alopecia areata. Some clones in this sample may be carry-over from other donors' samples.

The rearrangement links TRBV6-5 to TRBJ2-7, with unresolved D. From germline, CDR1 is MNHEY and CDR2 SVGAGI. Trimming shortened V by 6 bases and J by 5 bases, and 14 bases separated the two germline ends. This CDR3 has 13 amino acids. The CDR3 loop is CASRSPAVDEQYF. The CDR3 coding sequence is TGTGCCAGCAGGTCCCCCGCGGTGGACGAGCAGTACTTC.

This clonotype was counted only a few times. The chain uses TRBV4-1 and TRBJ2-1, with 8 nucleotides matching TRBD2. V was clipped by 1 base and J by 6 bases; unmatched bases: 8. Germline-derived CDR1 and CDR2 are MGHRA and YSYEKL. This CDR3 is 16 amino acids long. The CDR3 region is CASSQAPPGGLNEQFF. The CDR3 DNA is TGCGCCAGCAGCCAAGCCCCCCCGGGGGGGCTCAATGAGCAGTTCTTC.

A few counts support this clonotype. The chain carries TRBV6-5 and TRBJ2-7, with D perhaps matching TRBD1 (5 bases). V was trimmed by 6 bases and J by 2 bases, leaving 20 bases between them. Germline V gene sequence: CDR1 MNHEY, CDR2 SVGAGI. The CDR3 has 16 residues. CDR3 sequence reads: CASSSMRSPTAYEQYV. In nucleotides, the CDR3 is TGTGCCAGCAGCTCCATGAGAAGTCCGACAGCCTACGAGCAGTACGTC.

This clonotype occurred a few times. V is TRBV5-1 and J is TRBJ2-2; TRBD1 might be the D (5 bases). Germline CDR1 reads SGHRS; CDR2 reads YFSETQ. With 2 bases removed from V and 6 bases from J, the gap between germline ends came to 8 bases. This CDR3 is 13 amino acids long. The chain's CDR3 is CASSFWGPGELFF. DNA of the CDR3: TGCGCCAGCAGCTTTTGGGGCCCCGGGGAGCTGTTTTTT.

This clonotype was observed a handful of times. The chain couples TRBV12-3 or TRBV12-4 to TRBJ1-2; a weak D match, TRBD1 (5 bases). This CDR3 is 13 amino acids long. With 2 bases removed from V and 4 bases from J, the gap between germline ends came to 8 bases. DNA of the CDR3: TGTGCCAGCAGTTTACCCAGGGTCTATGGCTACACCTTC. Protein product: CASSLPRVYGYTF.

Only a few counts were recorded for this clonotype. This chain uses TRBV3-1 with TRBJ2-5, with D tentatively TRBD1 (6 bases). Germline V gene lookup returns CDR1 LGHDT and CDR2 YNNKEL (reference sequence). The CDR3 has 16 amino acids. V lost 0 bases and J 7 bases, leaving 18 bases between the germline ends. DNA of the CDR3: TGTGCCAGCAGCCAAGAGTGGGACACCCCCTCTCGGACCCAGTACTTC. It is translated as CASSQEWDTPSRTQYF.

CDR3 in amino acids: CASSLLGGGSYNEQFF. DNA of the CDR3: TGTGCCAGCAGCTTATTGGGCGGGGGCTCCTACAATGAGCAGTTCTTC. The rearrangement uses TRBV7-2 and TRBJ2-1; TRBD2 aligns across 7 bases. In germline, CDR1 is SGHTA, CDR2 FQGNSA. V shed 2 bases and J 0 bases; nucleotides not matched to a gene: 4. The CDR3 length is 16 residues.

The rearrangement uses TRBV20-1 and TRBJ2-3, with D possibly being TRBD1 (6 bases). CDR3 size: 12 residues. CDR1 DFQATT and CDR2 SNEGSKA come from the germline V gene (reference sequence). The V and J ends lost 2 bases and 5 bases respectively, with 8 bases between them. CDR3 coding DNA: TGCAGTGCTAGAACAGGGCGAGATACGCAGTATTTT. It codes for CSARTGRDTQYF.

This clonotype was picked up a small number of times. The rearrangement uses TRBV3-1 and TRBJ2-7, with 8 bases lining up with TRBD2. J was trimmed by 0 bases and V by 1 base; bases with no gene match: 2. Germline V gene sequence: CDR1 LGHDT, CDR2 YNNKEL (reference sequence). CDR3 size: 15 residues. Written as DNA, the CDR3 is TGTGCCAGCAGCCAAGCCGGGGGGGCCTCCTACGAGCAGTACTTC. Its translation is CASSQAGGASYEQYF.

This clonotype was seen ten or more times. The V and J genes are TRBV7-8 and TRBJ2-3; 11 bases agree with TRBD2. V lost 5 bases and J lost 1; bases outside the gene matches: 5. The germline CDR1 and CDR2 sequences are SGHVS and FQNEAQ. This CDR3 contains 16 residues. CDR3 DNA: TGTGCCAGCAGCCCGCCGGGACTAGCGGGCACAGATACGCAGTATTTT. It yields the protein CASSPPGLAGTDTQYF.

This clonotype has a count of ten or more. The V and J genes are TRBV12-3 or TRBV12-4 and TRBJ1-1; D perhaps matches TRBD1 (6 bases). V was shortened by 5 bases and J by 5 bases, with 12 bases between the two germline ends. The CDR3 is 13 amino acids. Here the CDR3 DNA reads TGTGCCAGCAGTAGATACAGGGATACTGAAGCTTTCTTT. Translating gives CASSRYRDTEAFF.

This clonotype has only a few counts. The V gene is TRBV5-1, the J gene TRBJ2-2; D is perhaps TRBD1 (5 bases). V gave up 1 base and J gave up 5 bases, with 15 bases separating them. In germline, CDR1 is SGHRS, CDR2 YFSETQ. The CDR3 has 16 residues. For the CDR3, the DNA is TGCGCCAGCAGCTTGTTTGTCGACGCAGGGACCGGGGAGCTGTTTTTT. This encodes CASSLFVDAGTGELFF.

The chain uses TRBV11-2 and TRBJ2-2, with D perhaps TRBD2 (7 bases). This CDR3 contains 17 residues. Germline V gene data show CDR1 as SGHAT and CDR2 as FQNNGV. V lost 2 bases and J lost 5, with 18 bases in between. CDR3 in amino acids: CASSLIARGARTGELFF. For the CDR3, the DNA is TGTGCCAGCAGCTTAATCGCTCGGGGGGCGAGAACCGGGGAGCTGTTTTTT.

This clonotype was picked up a small number of times. CDR3 in amino acids: CSARGGRVDNEQFF. CDR3 nucleotides: TGCAGTGCTAGAGGGGGGAGGGTGGACAATGAGCAGTTCTTC. The chain combines TRBV20-1 with TRBJ2-1, with 7 bases lining up with TRBD2. V was clipped by 1 base and J by 5 bases; unmatched bases: 5. This CDR3 is built from 14 residues. Germline V gene lookup returns CDR1 DFQATT and CDR2 SNEGSKA (reference sequence).

The chain has TRBV11-2 and TRBJ1-1; the D is unclear. The CDR3 totals 11 residues. Trimming left V 2 bases short and J 10 bases short, with 8 bases between. Germline V gene lookup returns CDR1 SGHAT and CDR2 FQNNGV. CDR3 sequence reads: CASSLFPGAFF. CDR3 DNA sequence: TGTGCCAGCAGCTTATTCCCGGGAGCTTTCTTT.

This clonotype turned up a few times. The CDR3 sequence: CASGPELDTIYF. CDR3 DNA sequence: TGTGCCAGCGGGCCGGAATTGGACACCATATATTTT. The rearrangement links TRBV3-1 to TRBJ1-3; D is ambiguous. This CDR3 has 12 amino acids. Germline loops: CDR1 LGHDT, CDR2 YNNKEL (reference sequence). Trimming removed 8 bases from V and 8 bases from J, with 13 bases in between.

The chain recombines TRBV20-1 with TRBJ2-3; 10 bases agree with TRBD1. V was clipped by 3 bases and J by 2 bases; unmatched bases: 5. Germline CDR1 reads DFQATT; CDR2 reads SNEGSKA (reference sequence). The CDR3 totals 15 residues. The CDR3 nucleotides read TGCAGTGCTAGCGTGGACAGGGGGGCCACAGATACGCAGTATTTT. Its protein product is CSASVDRGATDTQYF.

At least ten counts were recorded for this clonotype. This rearrangement joins TRBV12-3 or TRBV12-4 to TRBJ1-4; perhaps TRBD1 as D (6 bases). The CDR3 is made up of 16 amino acids. V was trimmed by 3 bases and J by 0 bases, leaving 11 bases between them. CDR3 nucleotides: TGTGCCAGCAGTTTTCTCGGGGGGCCAACTAATGAAAAACTGTTTTTT. Translation: CASSFLGGPTNEKLFF.

This clonotype has at least ten counts. The rearrangement joins TRBV6-5 to TRBJ2-3; 8 nucleotides agree with TRBD2. There are 17 residues in the CDR3. Unmatched junction bases numbered 7, after V lost 0 bases and J lost 2 bases. Germline lookup yields CDR1 MNHEY and CDR2 SVGAGI. CDR3 coding DNA: TGTGCCAGCAGTTACTCGATGGCGGGGGGATACACAGATACGCAGTATTTT. Its protein is CASSYSMAGGYTDTQYF.

V gene TRBV5-5 combines with J gene TRBJ2-2; no clear D. The CDR3 covers 13 residues. V was trimmed by 0 bases and J by 3 bases, leaving 3 bases between them. Germline-derived CDR1 and CDR2 are SGHKS and YYEKEE (reference sequence). The CDR3 spells CASSLAYTGELFF. In DNA, the CDR3 is TGTGCCAGCAGCTTGGCCTACACCGGGGAGCTGTTTTTT.

This clonotype was counted ten times or more. CDR3 coding DNA: TGTGCCAGCAGTTTCGGGTCAACTAATGAAAAACTGTTTTTT. Protein: CASSFGSTNEKLFF. V gene TRBV27 combines with J gene TRBJ1-4; D gene uncertain. Germline V CDR1 and CDR2: MNHEY, SMNVEV (reference sequence). Trimming removed 3 bases at V and 0 bases at J, with 5 bases between. This CDR3 comprises 14 residues.